Below, 19 T cell receptor beta chains from the same sample are listed, as sequenced in a study of OX40 agonist ivuxolimab in advanced cancers. Some clones are missing from TCRdb's copy, which holds only in-frame ones; the method was immunoSEQ multiplex PCR. The table lists some 83,000 clones, roughly nine tenths of them singletons. The source material was CD4+ or CD8+ T cells sorted from blood, sampled in a trial of the OX40 agonist ivuxolimab. These receptors came from an adult with an advanced solid tumor such as melanoma, head and neck, liver or kidney cancer.

V and J are TRBV18 and TRBJ2-7; D is unclear. Germline V gene sequence: CDR1 KGHSH, CDR2 LQKENI. The CDR3 sequence is 14 residues long. Trimming took 0 bases from V and 2 from J, leaving 8 bases between them. The CDR3 coding sequence is TGTGCCAGCTCACCACCCGTATATCCCTACGAGCAGTACTTC. This translates into CASSPPVYPYEQYF. The variable domain in full, completed from reference TRBV18 and TRBJ2-7, reads NAGVMQNPRHLVRRRGQEARLRCSPMKGHSHVYWYRQLPEEGLKFMVYLQKENIIDESGMPKERFSAEFPKEGPSILRIQQVVRGDSAAYFCASSPPVYPYEQYFGPGTRLTVT.

The chain employs TRBV9 and TRBJ1-4; D is uncertain. The CDR3 has 15 amino acids. From germline, CDR1 is SGDLS and CDR2 YYNGEE. V lost 2 bases and J 4 bases, leaving 12 bases between the germline ends. The CDR3 spells CASSVDTQLNEKLFF. DNA for the CDR3: TGTGCCAGCAGCGTGGATACGCAGCTTAATGAAAAACTGTTTTTT.

The chain carries TRBV18 and TRBJ2-1; 8 nucleotides agree with TRBD2. Germline assignment: CDR1 KGHSH and CDR2 LQKENI. There are 16 residues in the CDR3. The ends lost 3 bases at V and 5 bases at J; junction bases unmatched: 9. CDR3 residues: CASSPGYAGGNNEQFF. The CDR3 DNA reads as TGTGCCAGCTCACCGGGTTACGCGGGGGGAAACAATGAGCAGTTCTTC.

The chain recombines TRBV6-5 with TRBJ2-2; D gene ambiguous. CDR3 length: 13 residues. V was shortened by 3 bases and J by 2 bases, with 4 bases between the two germline ends. Germline V gene sequence: CDR1 MNHEY, CDR2 SVGAGI. The CDR3 reads CASSYYNTGELFF. In DNA, the CDR3 is TGTGCCAGCAGTTATTATAACACCGGGGAGCTGTTTTTT.

This clone appeared a single time. This chain joins TRBV28 and TRBJ2-7; TRBD1 agrees at 9 bases. V was pared by 3 bases and J by 6 bases, with 6 bases of the junction left unmatched. Germline values: CDR1 MDHEN, CDR2 SYDVKM. This CDR3 has 14 amino acids. The CDR3 reads CASSFQDRGSEQYF. CDR3 nucleotide sequence: TGTGCCAGCAGTTTTCAGGACAGGGGAAGCGAGCAGTACTTC. Combining the CDR3 with reference TRBV28 and TRBJ2-7 gives the whole variable domain DVKVTQSSRYLVKRTGEKVFLECVQDMDHENMFWYRQDPGLGLRLIYFSYDVKMKEKGDIPEGYSVSREKKERFSLILESASTNQTSMYLCASSFQDRGSEQYFGPGTRLTVT.

The chain joins TRBV6-5 to TRBJ2-7; tentative D call: TRBD2 (7 bases). The V gene's germline CDR1 is MNHEY and CDR2 SVGAGI. This CDR3 has 13 amino acids. V was shortened by 7 bases and J by 2 bases, with 12 bases between the two germline ends. CDR3 sequence reads: CASMRGPTYEQYF. Here the CDR3 DNA reads TGTGCCAGCATGCGGGGGCCCACCTACGAGCAGTACTTC.

The CDR3 is CASSKWTSGSEETQYF. CDR3 nucleotides: TGTGCCAGTAGTAAATGGACTAGCGGGAGCGAAGAGACCCAGTACTTC. The J gene is TRBJ2-5, the V gene TRBV19, with 13 nucleotides matching TRBD2. This CDR3 comprises 16 residues. The V segment lost 4 bases and the J segment 3 bases; nucleotides outside the gene matches: 5. CDR1 is LNHDA, CDR2 SQIVND, per germline (reference sequence).

This chain connects TRBV14 to TRBJ2-5, with a possible D match to TRBD1 (6 bases). The germline V gene has CDR1 SGHDN and CDR2 FVKESK. The CDR3 spans 15 residues. With 3 bases removed from V and 5 bases from J, the gap between germline ends came to 16 bases. Written as DNA, the CDR3 is TGTGCCAGCAGCCACGGGACACCGAAGGAGGAGACCCAGTACTTC. Translation: CASSHGTPKEETQYF.

The chain joins TRBV6-6 to TRBJ2-1; no firm D call. The CDR3 totals 15 residues. Germline V gene lookup returns CDR1 MNHNY and CDR2 SVGAGI (reference sequence). V was pared by 4 bases and J by 5 bases, with 15 bases between. As DNA, the CDR3 is TGTGCCAGCAGTTCGCCTAGGACCGGTCACAATGAGCAGTTCTTC. Residues: CASSSPRTGHNEQFF.

The chain links TRBV28 to TRBJ2-1, with D unclear. CDR1 and CDR2 (germline): MDHEN, SYDVKM. Trimming removed 6 bases at V and 4 bases at J, with 13 bases between. The CDR3 runs 14 residues. The DNA for the CDR3 is TGTGCCAGCAGGGCAGCCGACGGGTACAATGAGCAGTTCTTC. Translation: CASRAADGYNEQFF.

The chain uses TRBV16 and TRBJ1-2; TRBD1 aligns across 7 bases. Germline V lookup: CDR1 KGHSY, CDR2 FQNENV. With V trimmed by 0 bases and J by 6 bases, 10 bases remained unmatched. The CDR3 has 16 amino acids. CDR3 bases: TGTGCCAGCAGCCAATCTCTTACGGGACAGCTAAATGGCTACACCTTC. Protein product: CASSQSLTGQLNGYTF.

The DNA of the CDR3 is TGTGCCAGCAGCTTGGTAGGCAGAAAGACTTTCTTT. Encoded protein: CASSLVGRKTFF. The chain couples TRBV7-2 to TRBJ1-1; D is ambiguous. The germline V gene encodes CDR1 SGHTA and CDR2 FQGNSA. The V end lost 3 bases, the J end lost 12 bases, and 14 bases lay between the germline ends. The CDR3 totals 12 residues.

This clone was seen only once. The chain carries TRBV19 and TRBJ2-7; 7 positions match TRBD2. CDR3 size: 15 residues. The V and J ends lost 2 bases and 0 bases, in that order; junction bases with no gene match: 4. The V gene's germline CDR1 is LNHDA and CDR2 SQIVND (reference sequence). The CDR3 sequence: CASSITSVGSYEQYF. CDR3 DNA: TGTGCCAGTAGTATAACTAGCGTGGGCTCCTACGAGCAGTACTTC.

The CDR3 reads CASSQLPGQSDFRQPQHF. As DNA, the CDR3 is TGTGCCAGCAGCCAACTCCCGGGACAGTCGGATTTCCGTCAACCCCAGCATTTT. The genes are TRBV27 and TRBJ1-5; 7 positions agree with TRBD1. The ends lost 6 bases at V and 10 bases at J; junction bases unmatched: 24. The CDR3 is 18 residues long. Germline V gives CDR1 MNHEY, CDR2 SMNVEV (reference sequence).

The chain uses TRBV5-6 and TRBJ1-6; TRBD1 aligns across 9 bases. Germline trimming cut 4 bases from V and 7 bases from J; bases unmatched to any gene: 9. The germline V gene encodes CDR1 SGHDT and CDR2 YYEEEE. This CDR3 has 16 amino acids. CDR3 DNA: TGTGCCAGCAGCCAATGGGACAGGGCGTACAATTCACCCCTCCACTTT. Its protein product is CASSQWDRAYNSPLHF.

The chain recombines TRBV18 with TRBJ1-2; tentatively, D is TRBD1 (5 bases). Germline V gene lookup returns CDR1 KGHSH and CDR2 LQKENI. With 0 bases removed from V and 9 bases from J, the gap between germline ends came to 8 bases. This CDR3 has 12 amino acids. Here the CDR3 reads CASSPPAGSYTF. The CDR3 bases are TGTGCCAGCTCACCACCGGCAGGGAGCTACACCTTC.

V and J are TRBV30 and TRBJ1-2, with 11 bases that match TRBD1. The CDR3 contains 15 residues. Germline CDR1 reads GTSNPN; CDR2 reads SVGIG (reference sequence). Trimming took 0 bases from V and 5 from J; bases not matched to a gene: 5. CDR3 loop: CAWSVLGQGEYGYTF. CDR3 DNA: TGTGCCTGGAGTGTACTGGGACAGGGGGAGTATGGCTACACCTTC.

This clone occurred once. This chain connects TRBV30 to TRBJ1-1; TRBD1 is a possible D gene (5 bases). V gave up 2 bases and J gave up 10 bases, with 11 bases separating them. The germline V gene has CDR1 GTSNPN and CDR2 SVGIG (reference sequence). The CDR3 spans 11 residues. The CDR3 DNA reads as TGTGCCTGGAGTCGGGGGGGTCGAGCTTTCTTT. This encodes CAWSRGGRAFF.

The chain carries TRBV2 and TRBJ2-7, with 7 bases fitting TRBD1. Unmatched junction bases numbered 11, after V lost 4 bases and J lost 5 bases. Germline CDR1 reads SNHLY; CDR2 reads FYNNEI. The CDR3 covers 15 residues. CDR3 DNA: TGTGCCAGCAGTGTTACAGGGGTAGTAGGTAACGAGCAGTACTTC. It specifies CASSVTGVVGNEQYF.